The next 22 T cell receptor beta chains were all read from a single sample in a study of blood T cells in healthy people across ages. A J-beta primer mix and a sample-barcoded 5' primer were used in a second PCR of about 7 to 12 cycles. TCRdb redid the calling of the 5' RACE reads with MiXCR, one entry per CDR3 protein. Altogether roughly 1.6 million distinct CDR3 sequences are present, about 35% being singletons, with the ten largest covering over 9%. Sequences were obtained from blood. These receptors all stem from a woman aged 25 to 45 in good health.

This clonotype came up a few times. The genes are TRBV21-1 and TRBJ2-5; the listed D gene, TRBD1, was not tested against the DNA. TRBV21-1 is a pseudogene segment. The CDR3 sequence is 17 residues long. CDR3 in amino acids: CASSIPTLGQGRGAEYF. CDR3 DNA sequence: TGTGCCAGCAGCATCCCGACACTAGGACAGGGGAGGGGGGCGGAGTACTTC.

The V gene is TRBV29-1, the J gene TRBJ2-3; no reliable D call. CDR1 SQVTM and CDR2 ANQGSEA come from the germline V gene. With 5 bases removed from V and 0 bases from J, the gap between germline ends came to 6 bases. CDR3 size: 12 residues. The CDR3 nucleotides are TGCAGCGTTTATACTAGCACAGATACGCAGTATTTT. The encoded protein is CSVYTSTDTQYF.

The CDR3: CASSKQGSDTQYF. The CDR3 coding sequence is TGTGCCAGCAGCAAACAAGGATCAGATACGCAGTATTTT. The rearrangement uses TRBV4-2 and TRBJ2-3; D call uncertain. Germline CDR1 LGHNA, CDR2 YNFKEQ. Trimming removed 5 bases from V and 4 bases from J, with 10 bases in between. The CDR3 length is 13 residues.

Only a few counts were recorded for this clonotype. The V call is TRBV18, the J call TRBJ2-7; no clear D. The CDR3 totals 14 residues. Per the germline V gene, CDR1 is KGHSH and CDR2 is LQKENI. V shed 2 bases and J shed 1 base, with 9 bases lying between them. The CDR3 nucleotides read TGTGCCAGCTCACCAGCCTCCAGTTCCTACGAGCAGTACTTC. This translates into CASSPASSSYEQYF.

The rearrangement joins TRBV29-1 to TRBJ2-1, with 9 bases matching TRBD2. The CDR3 consists of 14 residues. Germline CDR1 is SQVTM and CDR2 is ANQGSEA. After removal of 4 bases from V and 7 bases from J, the junction contained 8 bases not matched to a gene. CDR3 sequence: CSVVRGGGANEQFF. The DNA for the CDR3 is TGCAGCGTTGTGAGGGGCGGGGGGGCAAATGAGCAGTTCTTC.

This sequence joins TRBV11-2 and TRBJ1-1; D gene uncertain. CDR1 and CDR2 (germline): SGHAT, FQNNGV. CDR3 length: 16 residues. Trimming cost V 1 base and J 1 base, with 13 bases left between them. The CDR3 is CASSLAGRRENTEAFF. CDR3 in DNA: TGTGCCAGCAGCTTAGCGGGTAGGAGGGAGAACACTGAAGCTTTCTTT.

This clonotype was seen more than once but under ten times. The chain recombines TRBV24-1 with TRBJ2-5; 8 nucleotides line up with TRBD1. CDR1 and CDR2 (germline): KGHDR, SFDVKD. The CDR3 totals 15 residues. The trim removed 2 bases at V and 4 bases at J, leaving 5 bases unmatched. CDR3 nucleotides: TGTGCCACCAGTGATTCTCTACAGGGGGGAGAGACCCAGTACTTC. Residues: CATSDSLQGGETQYF.

This clonotype was detected only a few times. The CDR3 DNA reads TGCAGCGTTCAGACAGGGGTGTCTGGCTACACCTTC. Translated, it gives CSVQTGVSGYTF. J is TRBJ1-2 and V is TRBV29-1, with 8 bases that match TRBD1. The CDR3 has 12 amino acids. V lost 5 bases to trimming and J lost 7 bases; unmatched junction nucleotides: 6. Per germline, CDR1 SQVTM and CDR2 ANQGSEA.

The chain is built from TRBV18 and TRBJ1-2; TRBD1 might be the D (5 bases). Germline lookup yields CDR1 KGHSH and CDR2 LQKENI. V dropped 0 bases and J dropped 2 bases, with 10 bases sitting between them. The CDR3 has 15 residues. CDR3 residues: CASSPPTGWNYGYTF. The CDR3 DNA follows: TGTGCCAGCTCACCACCTACAGGTTGGAACTATGGCTACACCTTC.

As to this clonotype: This clone may be a read error of a much larger clone one base away. This sequence joins TRBV15 and TRBJ2-5, with D unresolved. Trimming shortened V by 0 bases and J by 0 bases, and 8 bases separated the two germline ends. The CDR3 contains 15 residues. The germline CDR1 and CDR2 sequences are LNHNV and YYDKDF (reference sequence). The CDR3 loop reads CATSRDVGHQETQYF. CDR3 sequence (DNA): TGTGCCACCAGCAGAGATGTCGGACACCAAGAGACCCAGTACTTC.

This clonotype was counted between two and nine times. The rearrangement links TRBV4-1 to TRBJ2-3, with D possibly being TRBD1 (6 bases). V was pared by 0 bases and J by 8 bases, with 15 bases between. Germline values: CDR1 MGHRA, CDR2 YSYEKL. The CDR3 totals 15 residues. The CDR3 sequence is CASSQDMGAGGTQYF. CDR3 bases: TGCGCCAGCAGCCAAGATATGGGGGCGGGTGGTACGCAGTATTTT.

About this clonotype itself: Just one base apart from a much larger clone, this may be a read error. The chain combines TRBV20-1 with TRBJ2-7, with 8 nucleotides matching TRBD2. V lost 0 bases, J lost 3 bases, and 13 bases stayed unmatched. This CDR3 has 17 amino acids. CDR1 and CDR2 (germline): DFQATT, SNEGSKA (reference sequence). The CDR3 bases are TGCAGTGCTAGAGATCGAACTAGCGGTAATACTAGCTACGAGCAGTACTTC. Protein: CSARDRTSGNTSYEQYF.

J is TRBJ2-1 and V is TRBV5-1; possibly TRBD2 for D (6 bases). Germline assignment: CDR1 SGHRS and CDR2 YFSETQ. This CDR3 has 14 residues. V shed 4 bases and J shed 5 bases, with 13 bases lying between them. The CDR3 nucleotides are TGCGCCAGCAGCAGCGGGCCCATCAACAATGAGCAGTTCTTC. It encodes CASSSGPINNEQFF.

In the case of this clonotype: At one of its ends the junction is not consistent with the germline gene, which may arise from a read error. The CDR3 DNA is TGTGCCGGCAGTTGGGGGCCTCGTCCCAATCAGCCCCAGCATTTT. This sequence encodes CAGSWGPRPNQPQHF. The rearrangement uses TRBV6-2 or TRBV6-3 and TRBJ1-5, with TRBD1 as a possible D gene (6 bases). In germline, CDR1 is MNHEY, CDR2 SVGEGT. The length of the CDR3 is 15 residues.

In regard to this clonotype: Relative to the germline gene, one junction end is altered; a read error may explain this. This sequence joins TRBV2 and TRBJ2-2, with 8 bases fitting TRBD1. This CDR3 spans 15 amino acids. The V gene's germline CDR1 is SNHLY and CDR2 FYNNEI. CDR3 protein: CASILDRAGTGELFF. The CDR3 bases are TGTGCCAGCATCTTGGACAGGGCCGGCACCGGGGAACTGTTTTTT.

The chain employs TRBV10-3 and TRBJ1-4; 7 bases fit TRBD1. There are 13 residues in the CDR3. The junction had 5 bases not matched to a gene; V was cut back by 6 bases and J by 7 bases. The germline gives CDR1 ENHRY, CDR2 SYGVKD. DNA for the CDR3: TGTGCCATCAGAGATTGGACAGGTGAAAAACTGTTTTTT. This sequence encodes CAIRDWTGEKLFF.

The CDR3 loop reads CASSLTVYVESPFYEQYF. The CDR3 nucleotides are TGTGCCAGCAGCTTGACTGTCTATGTAGAGAGTCCCTTCTACGAGCAGTACTTC. The chain joins TRBV11-2 to TRBJ2-7, with D uncertain. V was trimmed by 3 bases and J by 3 bases, leaving 24 bases between them. Germline V gene lookup returns CDR1 SGHAT and CDR2 FQNNGV. CDR3 length equals 18 residues.

This clonotype was recorded a few times. The chain is built from TRBV20-1 and TRBJ1-5; 7 bases fit TRBD1. Trimming took 0 bases from V and 2 from J; bases not matched to a gene: 7. The V gene's germline CDR1 is DFQATT and CDR2 SNEGSKA (reference sequence). The CDR3 is made up of 16 amino acids. CDR3 residues: CSARDLKGAGNQPQHF. The DNA for the CDR3 is TGCAGTGCTAGAGATCTCAAGGGGGCGGGCAATCAGCCCCAGCATTTT.

This chain uses TRBV5-1 with TRBJ2-5; 12 nucleotides align to TRBD2. J gave up 4 bases and V 5 bases, and 6 bases lay outside the gene matches. The CDR3 is made up of 15 amino acids. Germline V gene sequence: CDR1 SGHRS, CDR2 YFSETQ. In nucleotides, the CDR3 is TGCGCCAGCAGGCACCCTAGCGGGGGGGCAGAGACCCAGTACTTC. As protein: CASRHPSGGAETQYF.

This clonotype has a handful of counts. This CDR3 reads CASSYSTGIQGLNYGYTF. The CDR3 nucleotides are TGTGCCAGCAGTTACTCGACGGGGATACAGGGGCTTAACTATGGCTACACCTTC. J is TRBJ1-2 and V is TRBV6-5; 7 bases match TRBD1. V shed 0 bases, J shed 1 base, and the junction held 11 bases outside the gene matches. The CDR3 is 18 amino acids. Germline loops: CDR1 MNHEY, CDR2 SVGAGI.

The chain combines TRBV11-1 with TRBJ1-1; 12 nucleotides agree with TRBD1. CDR3 length equals 21 residues. V was pared by 1 base and J by 6 bases, with 21 bases of the junction left unmatched. The germline V gene encodes CDR1 SGHAT and CDR2 FQDESV (reference sequence). Here the CDR3 DNA reads TGTGCCAGCAGCTTAGTATTTGGGACAGGGGGCGCCTCGCGAGTTAACCCTGAAGCTTTCTTT. The encoded protein is CASSLVFGTGGASRVNPEAFF.

This clonotype has only a few counts. The rearrangement joins TRBV20-1 to TRBJ1-5; possibly TRBD1 for D (5 bases). Trimming removed 0 bases from V and 8 bases from J, with 17 bases in between. This CDR3 has 15 amino acids. Germline values: CDR1 DFQATT, CDR2 SNEGSKA (reference sequence). The CDR3 loop reads CSARDPRSQGEPQHF. Written as DNA, the CDR3 is TGCAGTGCTAGAGATCCCCGATCCCAGGGTGAGCCCCAGCATTTT.